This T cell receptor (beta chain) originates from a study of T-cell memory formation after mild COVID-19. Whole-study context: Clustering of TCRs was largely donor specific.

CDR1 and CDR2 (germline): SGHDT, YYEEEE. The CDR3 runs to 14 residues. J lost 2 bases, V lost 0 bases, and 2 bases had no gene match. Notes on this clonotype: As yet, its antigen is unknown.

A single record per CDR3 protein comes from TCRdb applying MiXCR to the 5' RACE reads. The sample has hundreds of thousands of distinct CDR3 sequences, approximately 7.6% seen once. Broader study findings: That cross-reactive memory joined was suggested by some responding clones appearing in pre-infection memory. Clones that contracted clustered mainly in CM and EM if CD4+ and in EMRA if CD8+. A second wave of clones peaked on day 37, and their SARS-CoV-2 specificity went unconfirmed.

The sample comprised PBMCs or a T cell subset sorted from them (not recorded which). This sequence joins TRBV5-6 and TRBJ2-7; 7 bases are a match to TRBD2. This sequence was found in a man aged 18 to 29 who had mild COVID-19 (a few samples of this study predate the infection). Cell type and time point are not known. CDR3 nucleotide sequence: TGTGCCAGCAGCTTGGAGCGGGGAACCTACGAGCAGTACTTC. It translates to CASSLERGTYEQYF.